The 29 T cell receptor beta chains given below trace back to one sample, sequenced in a study of OX40 agonist ivuxolimab in advanced cancers. Assay used: immunoSEQ multiplex PCR; TCRdb lists only in-frame clones, some missing. The repertoire holds tens of thousands of clones, with around 89% as singletons. Here the sequenced sample was CD4+ or CD8+ T cells sorted from blood, taken in a trial of the OX40 agonist ivuxolimab. The receptors originated from an adult with an advanced solid tumor such as melanoma, head and neck, liver or kidney cancer.

The V call is TRBV15, the J call TRBJ2-7, with TRBD2 matching over 9 bases. V dropped 3 bases and J dropped 4; count of bases not matched to a gene: 1. Germline V gene lookup returns CDR1 LNHNV and CDR2 YYDKDF (reference sequence). CDR3 size: 13 residues. CDR3 DNA sequence: TGTGCCACCAGCAGGAGCGGGAGGTACGAGCAGTACTTC. Protein product: CATSRSGRYEQYF.

The chain uses TRBV28 and TRBJ2-5; 12 nucleotides align to TRBD2. With 1 base clipped from V and 3 bases from J, the junction kept 12 bases outside the gene matches. CDR1 MDHEN and CDR2 SYDVKM come from the germline V gene. The CDR3 contains 19 residues. For the CDR3, the DNA is TGTGCCAGCAGTTTATTCGCTCCCGGGACTAGCGGGTCGGAAGAGACCCAGTACTTC. Its protein product is CASSLFAPGTSGSEETQYF.

This clone was recorded only once. This sequence joins TRBV15 and TRBJ2-1; no definite D call. V was clipped by 0 bases and J by 6 bases, with 6 bases between them. This CDR3 comprises 13 residues. Germline CDR1 and CDR2: LNHNV and YYDKDF (reference sequence). CDR3 sequence (DNA): TGTGCCACCAGCAGAGATAGTTCCAATGAGCAGTTCTTC. Protein sequence: CATSRDSSNEQFF.

The chain joins TRBV27 to TRBJ2-2, with TRBD1 identical over 10 bases. Trimming took 5 bases from V and 4 from J; bases not matched to a gene: 7. Germline V lookup: CDR1 MNHEY, CDR2 SMNVEV (reference sequence). This CDR3 spans 16 amino acids. As DNA, the CDR3 is TGTGCCAGCAGTAACTCCGGGACAGGGGTCACCGGGGAGCTGTTTTTT. Protein product: CASSNSGTGVTGELFF.

The V call is TRBV9, the J call TRBJ2-2; D unclear. This CDR3 has 14 amino acids. Germline CDR1 SGDLS, CDR2 YYNGEE. V was clipped by 2 bases and J by 3 bases, with 8 bases between them. CDR3 loop: CASSVSSDTGELFF. CDR3 nucleotides: TGTGCCAGCAGCGTTTCGAGTGACACCGGGGAGCTGTTTTTT.

The V gene is TRBV6-5, the J gene TRBJ2-5; no definite D call. V lost 0 bases and J lost 4, with 12 bases in between. This CDR3 is 15 amino acids long. CDR1 and CDR2 from the germline V gene are MNHEY and SVGAGI. The CDR3 DNA sequence: TGTGCCAGCAGTTACTCGGTAGAGGCCTCAGAGACCCAGTACTTC. Protein: CASSYSVEASETQYF.

V and J are TRBV6-6 and TRBJ2-7, with 8 bases identical to TRBD2. The V and J ends lost 2 bases and 6 bases, in that order; junction bases with no gene match: 6. CDR1 is MNHNY and CDR2 is SVGAGI in the germline V gene (reference sequence). The CDR3 is 14 residues long. CDR3 residues: CASSYISGGGEQYF. CDR3 bases: TGTGCCAGCAGTTACATTTCGGGAGGGGGCGAGCAGTACTTC.

The chain employs TRBV28 and TRBJ2-1; D tentatively reads TRBD1 or TRBD2 (5 bases each). The V and J ends lost 5 bases and 4 bases respectively, with 21 bases between them. Germline CDR1 MDHEN, CDR2 SYDVKM. The CDR3 totals 17 residues. CDR3 coding DNA: TGTGCCAGCAGTCACTCAACTCTAGGAGAGGGGTACAATGAGCAGTTCTTC. This codes for CASSHSTLGEGYNEQFF.

J is TRBJ2-7 and V is TRBV5-8; TRBD2 aligns across 11 bases. Germline loops: CDR1 SGHTS, CDR2 YDEGEE. CDR3 size: 13 residues. V shed 7 bases, J shed 3 bases, and the junction held 3 bases outside the gene matches. The CDR3 sequence: CASSGTSGYEQYF. In nucleotides, the CDR3 is TGTGCCAGCTCCGGGACTAGCGGCTACGAGCAGTACTTC. The entire variable domain, with the rest obtained from reference TRBV5-8 and TRBJ2-7, is as follows: EAGVTQSPTHLIKTRGQQATLRCSPISGHTSVYWYQQALGLGLQFLLWYDEGEERNRGNFPPRFSGRQFPNYSSELNVNALELEDSALYLCASSGTSGYEQYFGPGTRLTVT.

The chain carries TRBV4-3 and TRBJ2-7, with 8 bases aligning to TRBD2. Germline V gene lookup returns CDR1 LGHNA and CDR2 YSLEER. The CDR3 is 15 residues long. V shed 0 bases, J shed 3 bases, and the junction held 4 bases outside the gene matches. DNA for the CDR3: TGCGCCAGCAGCCAAGACCCTAGCGGGTTCTACGAGCAGTACTTC. It specifies CASSQDPSGFYEQYF.

The V and J genes are TRBV25-1 and TRBJ1-6, with 9 bases fitting TRBD1. The V gene end was trimmed by 1 base and the J gene end by 8 bases; junction bases not matched to a gene: 9. Germline-derived CDR1 and CDR2 are MGHDK and SYGVNS. This CDR3 is 17 amino acids long. The CDR3 bases are TGTGCCAGCAGTGAATGGCCCCGGGACAGGGTTGATTCACCCCTCCACTTT. It is translated as CASSEWPRDRVDSPLHF. Together with reference TRBV25-1 and TRBJ1-6, the CDR3 gives the full variable domain: EADIYQTPRYLVIGTGKKITLECSQTMGHDKMYWYQQDPGMELHLIHYSYGVNSTEKGDLSSESTVSRIRTEHFPLTLESARPSHTSQYLCASSEWPRDRVDSPLHFGNGTRLTVT.

The CDR3 protein is CASSLARAHYGYTF. CDR3 in DNA: TGTGCCAGCAGCTTAGCCAGGGCCCACTATGGCTACACCTTC. The V and J genes are TRBV11-2 and TRBJ1-2, with D perhaps matching TRBD1 (5 bases). The length of the CDR3 is 14 residues. Trimming left V 1 base short and J 3 bases short, with 9 bases between. CDR1 and CDR2 (germline): SGHAT, FQNNGV.

This chain links TRBV7-6 with TRBJ2-7; 9 nucleotides line up with TRBD1. The CDR3 consists of 18 residues. The germline V gene encodes CDR1 SGHVS and CDR2 FNYEAQ. J gave up 0 bases and V 1 base, and 10 bases lay outside the gene matches. In nucleotides, the CDR3 is TGTGCCAGCAGCTTAGATAGCTCCGGGACAGGGAGCTCCTACGAGCAGTACTTC. As protein: CASSLDSSGTGSSYEQYF.

The gene calls are TRBV19 and TRBJ2-7; D may correspond to TRBD1 or TRBD2 (6 bases each). Trimming shortened V by 4 bases and J by 2 bases, and 12 bases separated the two germline ends. This CDR3 is built from 14 residues. The germline CDR1 and CDR2 sequences are LNHDA and SQIVND (reference sequence). The CDR3 sequence is CASSTAGHPYEQYF. The CDR3 region has the DNA TGTGCCAGTAGTACCGCGGGACACCCCTACGAGCAGTACTTC.

A remark on this clone: Sequence at one end of the junction differs from germline and may be a read error. V is TRBV27 and J is TRBJ2-7; the match to TRBD1 covers 8 bases. The germline V gene has CDR1 MNHEY and CDR2 SMNVEV (reference sequence). The CDR3 extends over 13 amino acids. The CDR3: CASSFTSTGEKKF. The CDR3 DNA reads TGTGCCAGCAGTTTCACATCGACAGGGGAGAAGAAATTC.

This chain links TRBV5-1 with TRBJ2-7; a weak D match, TRBD1 (5 bases). Germline assignment: CDR1 SGHRS and CDR2 YFSETQ. The CDR3 consists of 13 residues. V was trimmed by 0 bases and J by 2 bases, leaving 6 bases between them. CDR3 bases: TGCGCCAGCAGCTTGGTGACAGCCTACGAGCAGTACTTC. Its translation is CASSLVTAYEQYF.

The chain joins TRBV7-9 to TRBJ2-7, with TRBD1 matching 9 bases. Germline lookup yields CDR1 SEHNR and CDR2 FQNEAQ (reference sequence). Trimming took 5 bases from V and 3 from J; bases not matched to a gene: 14. This CDR3 has 17 amino acids. The CDR3 loop reads CASSLRNPGQGFYEQYF. CDR3 bases: TGTGCCAGCAGCCTCCGGAATCCGGGACAGGGATTCTACGAGCAGTACTTC.

DNA of the CDR3: TGTGCCACCAGCAGAGATTGGACGGGCAACACTGAAGCTTTCTTT. Its protein is CATSRDWTGNTEAFF. This chain joins TRBV15 and TRBJ1-1; D is undetermined. Germline CDR1 and CDR2: LNHNV and YYDKDF (reference sequence). The CDR3 covers 15 residues. The germline V and J ends were trimmed by 0 bases and 2 bases, with 10 bases remaining between them.

The chain uses TRBV30 and TRBJ2-7; no definite D call. Deletions cut 5 bases from V and 4 bases from J, with 12 bases between. In germline, CDR1 is GTSNPN, CDR2 SVGIG (reference sequence). The CDR3 length is 12 residues. The DNA for the CDR3 is TGTGCCTGGCCACGCACCCGGTACGAGCAGTACTTC. Protein product: CAWPRTRYEQYF.

The chain combines TRBV9 with TRBJ2-3; a possible D gene is TRBD1 (6 bases). The CDR3 covers 14 residues. The germline V and J ends were trimmed by 3 bases and 3 bases, with 11 bases remaining between them. Germline CDR1 reads SGDLS; CDR2 reads YYNGEE. CDR3 nucleotides: TGTGCCAGCAGCGCTGAGGGGACAACAGATACGCAGTATTTT. Its protein product is CASSAEGTTDTQYF.

Only a few counts were recorded for this clone. The J gene is TRBJ2-7, the V gene TRBV9; D is possibly TRBD2 (6 bases). This CDR3 region has 12 residues. The germline V and J ends were trimmed by 0 bases and 8 bases, with 9 bases remaining between them. CDR1 is SGDLS and CDR2 is YYNGEE in the germline V gene. The CDR3 bases are TGTGCCAGCAGCGTAGGGGGAGGTCAGCAGTACTTC. Its translation is CASSVGGGQQYF.

This clone was found a few times. V usage is TRBV11-2 and J usage is TRBJ2-7, with D maybe TRBD1 (6 bases). In germline, CDR1 is SGHAT, CDR2 FQNNGV. The CDR3 is 15 residues long. The V gene lost 1 base and the J gene lost 0 bases, with 10 bases spanning the gap. The CDR3 sequence: CASSLAGVSSYEQYF. For the CDR3, the DNA is TGTGCCAGCAGCTTAGCAGGGGTGAGCTCCTACGAGCAGTACTTC. Combining the CDR3 with reference TRBV11-2 and TRBJ2-7 gives the whole variable domain EAGVAQSPRYKIIEKRQSVAFWCNPISGHATLYWYQQILGQGPKLLIQFQNNGVVDDSQLPKDRFSAERLKGVDSTLKIQPAKLEDSAVYLCASSLAGVSSYEQYFGPGTRLTVT.

The J gene is TRBJ2-7, the V gene TRBV15; the D call may be TRBD1 or TRBD2 (6 bases each). The CDR3 length is 15 residues. V lost 0 bases and J 3 bases, leaving 12 bases between the germline ends. The germline gives CDR1 LNHNV, CDR2 YYDKDF (reference sequence). CDR3 residues: CATSRDRRGLYEQYF. CDR3 sequence (DNA): TGTGCCACCAGCAGAGATCGCAGGGGACTCTACGAGCAGTACTTC.

The genes are TRBV9 and TRBJ2-2; D may be TRBD2 (6 bases). Germline V gives CDR1 SGDLS, CDR2 YYNGEE. CDR3 length: 16 amino acids. Trimming removed 0 bases at V and 5 bases at J, with 14 bases between. This CDR3 is CASSVAALGGTGELFF. CDR3 bases: TGTGCCAGCAGCGTAGCGGCACTGGGGGGTACCGGGGAGCTGTTTTTT. The variable domain in full, with the rest retrieved from reference TRBV9 and TRBJ2-2, is DSGVTQTPKHLITATGQRVTLRCSPRSGDLSVYWYQQSLDQGLQFLIQYYNGEERAKGNILERFSAQQFPDLHSELNLSSLELGDSALYFCASSVAALGGTGELFFGEGSRLTVL.

To note about this clone: At one of its ends the junction is not consistent with the germline gene, which may arise from a read error. This chain connects TRBV5-3 to TRBJ2-3; D is unresolved. TRBV5-3 is marked as an open reading frame, function uncertain. The CDR3 totals 10 residues. The CDR3, as DNA: TGTGCCAGAAGCTTGGTTCCCTTCCCTTTT. Its protein product is CARSLVPFPF.

The chain uses TRBV28 and TRBJ2-7, with 7 bases aligning to TRBD2. The CDR3 extends over 15 amino acids. Looked up from germline, CDR1 is MDHEN and CDR2 is SYDVKM. After removal of 2 bases from V and 3 bases from J, the junction contained 7 bases not matched to a gene. CDR3 residues: CASSLPREVHYEQYF. The CDR3 region has the DNA TGTGCCAGCAGTTTACCTCGGGAGGTTCACTACGAGCAGTACTTC. The entire variable domain, with the rest obtained from reference TRBV28 and TRBJ2-7, is as follows: DVKVTQSSRYLVKRTGEKVFLECVQDMDHENMFWYRQDPGLGLRLIYFSYDVKMKEKGDIPEGYSVSREKKERFSLILESASTNQTSMYLCASSLPREVHYEQYFGPGTRLTVT.

The chain joins TRBV27 to TRBJ1-5; possible D gene TRBD1, 5 bases. This CDR3 has 17 amino acids. CDR1 is MNHEY, CDR2 SMNVEV, per germline (reference sequence). The V end lost 2 bases, the J end lost 0 bases, and 14 bases lay between the germline ends. This chain's CDR3 is CASSLHGGDDSNQPQHF. The CDR3, as DNA: TGTGCCAGCAGTTTACACGGGGGGGACGATAGCAATCAGCCCCAGCATTTT.

The chain links TRBV7-3 to TRBJ2-3; D is ambiguous. Trimming removed 2 bases at V and 2 bases at J, with 11 bases between. This CDR3 is 15 amino acids long. The germline CDR1 and CDR2 sequences are SGHTA and FQGTGA. CDR3 in DNA: TGTGCCAGCAGCTTACTTGGCGGTTACACAGATACGCAGTATTTT. Protein sequence: CASSLLGGYTDTQYF. Variable domain in full (rest from reference TRBV7-3 and TRBJ2-3): GAGVSQTPSNKVTEKGKYVELRCDPISGHTALYWYRQSLGQGPEFLIYFQGTGAADDSGLPNDRFFAVRPEGSVSTLKIQRTERGDSAVYLCASSLLGGYTDTQYFGPGTRLTVL.

The gene calls are TRBV15 and TRBJ2-7; 7 bases agree with TRBD1. In germline, CDR1 is LNHNV, CDR2 YYDKDF (reference sequence). The CDR3 totals 15 residues. Trimming cost V 0 bases and J 3 bases; bases outside gene matches: 5. CDR3 amino acids: CATSRDGQGDYEQYF. CDR3 bases: TGTGCCACCAGCAGAGATGGGCAGGGGGACTACGAGCAGTACTTC.